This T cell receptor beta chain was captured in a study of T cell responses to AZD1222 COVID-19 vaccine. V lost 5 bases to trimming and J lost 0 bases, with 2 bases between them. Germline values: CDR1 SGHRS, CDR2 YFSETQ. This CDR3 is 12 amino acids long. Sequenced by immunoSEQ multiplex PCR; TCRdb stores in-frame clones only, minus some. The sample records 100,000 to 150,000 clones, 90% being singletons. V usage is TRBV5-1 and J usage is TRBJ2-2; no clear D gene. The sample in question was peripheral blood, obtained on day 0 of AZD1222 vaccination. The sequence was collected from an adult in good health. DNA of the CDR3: TGCGCCAGCAGGCCGAACACCGGGGAGCTGTTTTTT. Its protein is CASRPNTGELFF.